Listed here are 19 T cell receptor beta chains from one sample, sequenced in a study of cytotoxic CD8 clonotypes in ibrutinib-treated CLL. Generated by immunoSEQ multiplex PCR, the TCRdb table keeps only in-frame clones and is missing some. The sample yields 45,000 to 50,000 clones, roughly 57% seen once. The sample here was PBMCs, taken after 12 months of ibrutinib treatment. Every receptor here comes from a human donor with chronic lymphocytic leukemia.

In DNA form, the CDR3 reads TGCGCCAGCAGCTTGTTGTGGGCTGGGGCCAACGTCCTGACTTTC. Its protein is CASSLLWAGANVLTF. This chain links TRBV5-1 with TRBJ2-6, with D uncertain. V lost 1 base and J 2 bases, leaving 7 bases between the germline ends. CDR3 length equals 15 residues. Germline V gene lookup returns CDR1 SGHRS and CDR2 YFSETQ.

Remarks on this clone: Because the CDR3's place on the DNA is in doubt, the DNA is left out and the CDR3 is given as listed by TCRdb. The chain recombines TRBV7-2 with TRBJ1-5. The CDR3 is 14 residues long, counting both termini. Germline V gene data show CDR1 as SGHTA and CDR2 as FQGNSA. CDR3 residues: CASSFGPGGQPQHF.

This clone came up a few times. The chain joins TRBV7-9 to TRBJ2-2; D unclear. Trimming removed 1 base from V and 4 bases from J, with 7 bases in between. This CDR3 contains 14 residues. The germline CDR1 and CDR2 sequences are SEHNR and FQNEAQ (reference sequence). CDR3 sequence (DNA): TGTGCCAGCAGCTTAGTTGTGGTCACCGGGGAGCTGTTTTTT. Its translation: CASSLVVVTGELFF. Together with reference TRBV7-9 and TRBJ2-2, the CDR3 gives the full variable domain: DTGVSQNPRHKITKRGQNVTFRCDPISEHNRLYWYRQTLGQGPEFLTYFQNEAQLEKSRLLSDRFSAERPKGSFSTLEIQRTEQGDSAMYLCASSLVVVTGELFFGEGSRLTVL.

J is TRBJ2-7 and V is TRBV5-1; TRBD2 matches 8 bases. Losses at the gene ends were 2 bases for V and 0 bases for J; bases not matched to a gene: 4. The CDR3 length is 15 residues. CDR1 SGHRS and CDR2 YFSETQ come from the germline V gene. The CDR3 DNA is TGCGCCAGCAGCTTCTCAGCGGGAGACTCCTACGAGCAGTACTTC. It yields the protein CASSFSAGDSYEQYF.

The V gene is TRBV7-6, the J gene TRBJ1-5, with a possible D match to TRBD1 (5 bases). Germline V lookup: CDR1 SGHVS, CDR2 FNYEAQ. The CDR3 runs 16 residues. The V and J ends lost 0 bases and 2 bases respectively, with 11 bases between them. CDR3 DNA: TGTGCCAGCAGCTTAGCTTCGGGGGGTCGCAATCAGCCCCAGCATTTT. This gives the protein CASSLASGGRNQPQHF.

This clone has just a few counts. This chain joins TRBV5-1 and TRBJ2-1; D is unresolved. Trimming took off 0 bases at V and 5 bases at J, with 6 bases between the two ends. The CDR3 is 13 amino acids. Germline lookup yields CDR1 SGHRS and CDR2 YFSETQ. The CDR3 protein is CASSLGLNNEQFF. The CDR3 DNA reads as TGCGCCAGCAGCTTGGGACTCAACAATGAGCAGTTCTTC. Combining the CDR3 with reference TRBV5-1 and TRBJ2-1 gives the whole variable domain KAGVTQTPRYLIKTRGQQVTLSCSPISGHRSVSWYQQTPGQGLQFLFEYFSETQRNKGNFPGRFSGRQFSNSRSEMNVSTLELGDSALYLCASSLGLNNEQFFGPGTRLTVL.

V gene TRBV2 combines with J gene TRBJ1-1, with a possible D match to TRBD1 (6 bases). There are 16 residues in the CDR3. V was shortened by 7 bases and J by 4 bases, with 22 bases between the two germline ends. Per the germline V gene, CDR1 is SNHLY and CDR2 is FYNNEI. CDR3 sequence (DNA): TGTGCCAGCACCCCCAGGACAGCGAGGGCGGGCACTGAAGCTTTCTTT. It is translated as CASTPRTARAGTEAFF.

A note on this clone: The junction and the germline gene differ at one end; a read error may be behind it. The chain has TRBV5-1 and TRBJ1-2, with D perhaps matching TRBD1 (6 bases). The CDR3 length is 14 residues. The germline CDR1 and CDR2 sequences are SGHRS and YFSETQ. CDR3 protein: CASSPDSRLYGYTF. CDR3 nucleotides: TGTGCCAGCAGCCCGGACAGCCGGCTCTATGGCTACACCTTC.

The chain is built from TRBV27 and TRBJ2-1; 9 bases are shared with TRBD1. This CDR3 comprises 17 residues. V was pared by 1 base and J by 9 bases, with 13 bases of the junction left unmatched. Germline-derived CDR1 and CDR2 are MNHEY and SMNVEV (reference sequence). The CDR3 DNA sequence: TGTGCCAGCAGTTTATTAGGGCCGGGACAGGGTCCCCCTGAGCAGTTCTTC. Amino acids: CASSLLGPGQGPPEQFF.

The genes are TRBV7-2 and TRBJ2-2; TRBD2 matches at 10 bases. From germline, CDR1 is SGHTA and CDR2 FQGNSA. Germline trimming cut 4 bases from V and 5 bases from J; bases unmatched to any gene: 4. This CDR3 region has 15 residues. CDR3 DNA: TGTGCCAGCAGCTACAGCGGGAGGGTTACCGGGGAGCTGTTTTTT. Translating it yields CASSYSGRVTGELFF.

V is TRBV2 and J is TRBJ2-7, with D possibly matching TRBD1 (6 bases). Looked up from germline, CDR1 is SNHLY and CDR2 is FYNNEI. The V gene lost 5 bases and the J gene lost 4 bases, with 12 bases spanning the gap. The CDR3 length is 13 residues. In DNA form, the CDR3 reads TGTGCCAGCAGTCCTGAACAGGGTTACGAGCAGTACTTC. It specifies CASSPEQGYEQYF. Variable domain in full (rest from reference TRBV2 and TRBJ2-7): EPEVTQTPSHQVTQMGQEVILRCVPISNHLYFYWYRQILGQKVEFLVSFYNNEISEKSEIFDDQFSVERPDGSNFTLKIRSTKLEDSAMYFCASSPEQGYEQYFGPGTRLTVT.

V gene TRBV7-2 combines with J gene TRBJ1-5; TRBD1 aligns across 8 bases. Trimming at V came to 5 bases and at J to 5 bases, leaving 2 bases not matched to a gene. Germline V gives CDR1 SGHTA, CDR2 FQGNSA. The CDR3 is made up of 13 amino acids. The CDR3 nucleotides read TGTGCCAGCAGCCAGGACAGGGATCAGCCCCAGCATTTT. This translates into CASSQDRDQPQHF.

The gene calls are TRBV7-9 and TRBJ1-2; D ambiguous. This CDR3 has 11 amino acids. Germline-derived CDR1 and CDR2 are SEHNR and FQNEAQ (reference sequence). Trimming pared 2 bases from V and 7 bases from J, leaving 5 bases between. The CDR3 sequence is CASSLSGGYTF. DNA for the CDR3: TGTGCCAGCAGCTTAAGCGGTGGCTACACCTTC.

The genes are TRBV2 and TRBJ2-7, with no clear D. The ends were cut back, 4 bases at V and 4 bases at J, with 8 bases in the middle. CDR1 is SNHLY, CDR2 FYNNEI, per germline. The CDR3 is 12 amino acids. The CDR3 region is CASSGLRYEQYF. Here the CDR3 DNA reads TGTGCCAGCAGTGGATTACGGTACGAGCAGTACTTC. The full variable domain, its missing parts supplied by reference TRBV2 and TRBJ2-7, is EPEVTQTPSHQVTQMGQEVILRCVPISNHLYFYWYRQILGQKVEFLVSFYNNEISEKSEIFDDQFSVERPDGSNFTLKIRSTKLEDSAMYFCASSGLRYEQYFGPGTRLTVT.

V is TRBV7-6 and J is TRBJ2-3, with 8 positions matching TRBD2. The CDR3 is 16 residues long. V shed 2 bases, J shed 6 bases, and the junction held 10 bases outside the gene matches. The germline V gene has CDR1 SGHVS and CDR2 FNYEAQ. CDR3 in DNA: TGTGCCAGCAGCTTAACACCGGGACTAGGGTGGGATACGCAGTATTTT. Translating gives CASSLTPGLGWDTQYF. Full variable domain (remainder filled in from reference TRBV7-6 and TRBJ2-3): GAGVSQSPRYKVTKRGQDVALRCDPISGHVSLYWYRQALGQGPEFLTYFNYEAQQDKSGLPNDRFSAERPEGSISTLTIQRTEQRDSAMYRCASSLTPGLGWDTQYFGPGTRLTVL.

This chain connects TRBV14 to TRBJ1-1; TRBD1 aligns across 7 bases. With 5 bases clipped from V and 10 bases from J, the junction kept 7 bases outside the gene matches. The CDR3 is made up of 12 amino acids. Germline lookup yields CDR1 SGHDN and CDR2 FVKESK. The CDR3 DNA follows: TGTGCCAGCAGCAAGACAGGGTTTGGAGCTTTCTTT. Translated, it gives CASSKTGFGAFF.

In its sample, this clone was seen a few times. For the CDR3, the DNA is TGTGCCAGCAGCATGGGACAGGTGGATGAAAAACTGTTTTTT. Its translation: CASSMGQVDEKLFF. The chain couples TRBV7-9 to TRBJ1-4, with 8 bases fitting TRBD1. The CDR3 is 14 residues long. J lost 6 bases, V lost 5 bases, and 5 bases had no gene match. CDR1 and CDR2 from the germline V gene are SEHNR and FQNEAQ (reference sequence). Drawing the rest from reference TRBV7-9 and TRBJ1-4, the complete variable domain is DTGVSQNPRHKITKRGQNVTFRCDPISEHNRLYWYRQTLGQGPEFLTYFQNEAQLEKSRLLSDRFSAERPKGSFSTLEIQRTEQGDSAMYLCASSMGQVDEKLFFGSGTQLSVL.

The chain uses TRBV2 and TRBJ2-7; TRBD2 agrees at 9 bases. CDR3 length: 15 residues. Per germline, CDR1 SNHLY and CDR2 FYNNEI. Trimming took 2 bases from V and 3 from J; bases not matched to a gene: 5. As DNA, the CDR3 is TGTGCCAGCAGTGAATCCCGACTAGCGGACTACGAGCAGTACTTC. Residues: CASSESRLADYEQYF.

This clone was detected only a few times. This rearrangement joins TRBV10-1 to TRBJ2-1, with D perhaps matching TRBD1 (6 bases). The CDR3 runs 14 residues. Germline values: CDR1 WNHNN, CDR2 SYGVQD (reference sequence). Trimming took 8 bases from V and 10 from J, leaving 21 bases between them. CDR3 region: CASVLGTPKDEQFF. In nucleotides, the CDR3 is TGCGCCAGCGTCCTCGGGACACCCAAGGACGAGCAGTTCTTC.